Described below is a single T cell receptor beta chain sequence and its context. The length of the CDR3 is 16 residues. V shed 5 bases and J 5 bases; nucleotides not matched to a gene: 6. Germline lookup yields CDR1 MDHEN and CDR2 SYDVKM. The data were taken from a study of blood T cell repertoires in COVID-19. In the study overall: Samples of COVID-19 (acute and convalescent) were obtained from the United States, Italy and Spain. PBMCs, B-cell-depleted T cells, or T cells provided the cDNA or gDNA that made up the material.

Per the original data handling: Researchers report that nucleated cell counts were estimated from reference gene primer amplification. Generated by immunoSEQ multiplex PCR, the TCRdb table keeps only in-frame clones and is missing some. That table gives V, J and clone size, and the DNA gave D and trimming. The table shows tens of thousands of clones, with more than 75% occurring only once. This TCR derives from a man between 65 and 80 years old with active or convalescent COVID-19. The sample consisted of peripheral blood. This sequence joins TRBV28 and TRBJ2-3; 14 bases line up with TRBD2. The CDR3 region is CASSPTSGRARDTQYF. CDR3 in DNA: TGTGCCAGCAGTCCGACTAGCGGGAGGGCCAGAGATACGCAGTATTTT. The whole variable domain, filled in from reference TRBV28 and TRBJ2-3, reads DVKVTQSSRYLVKRTGEKVFLECVQDMDHENMFWYRQDPGLGLRLIYFSYDVKMKEKGDIPEGYSVSREKKERFSLILESASTNQTSMYLCASSPTSGRARDTQYFGPGTRLTVL.